Included here is one T cell receptor (beta chain) sequence, with context. Antigen: not known. This record belongs to a study of T cells in Graves' hyperthyroidism and ophthalmopathy. V was trimmed by 5 bases and J by 4 bases, leaving 13 bases between them. The CDR3 covers 14 residues. Germline-derived CDR1 and CDR2 are SEHNR and FQNEAQ (reference sequence). The CDR3 regions of TCR beta were amplified from RNA transcripts. In the first-round RT-PCR of the TCR CDR3, the HTBI primer set was used. TCRdb re-called the multiplex PCR reads through MiXCR, storing one row per CDR3 protein. There are under 700,000 distinct CDR3 sequences in the sample; 16% occur only once, and about 17% lies in the top ten. PBMCs were derived from about 9.1 ml fresh peripheral blood. Findings and caveats of the study: A 13 V-J signature model discriminated ophthalmopathy versus stable hyperthyroidism.

The sequencing sample was made of blood. The chain has TRBV7-9 and TRBJ2-3; D possibly uses TRBD1 or TRBD2 (6 bases each). The receptor's source is a woman under 30 with Graves' hyperthyroidism. The chain's CDR3 is CASSLGAGPDTQYF. The CDR3 DNA follows: TGTGCCAGCAGCCTGGGGGCGGGACCAGATACGCAGTATTTT.